Below, one T cell receptor (beta chain) is given with its context. CDR3 length: 14 residues. Losses at the gene ends were 5 bases for V and 6 bases for J; bases not matched to a gene: 5. Germline V lookup: CDR1 SGHTA, CDR2 FQGTGA. This entry is derived from a study of cytomegalovirus exposure and HLA in healthy donors. PCR involved 60 Vbeta and 13 Jbeta primers. TCRdb's table, derived via immunoSEQ multiplex PCR, lists solely in-frame clones and lacks some. The sample shows 75,000 or so clones, 66% of them seen only once. This clonotype was sampled from a man aged 35 to 55 in good health and CMV-seropositive. This sequence joins TRBV7-3 and TRBJ2-2; the match to TRBD1 covers 8 bases. What was sequenced was PBMCs. The DNA for the CDR3 is TGTGCCAGCAGCAGGACAGGGTCGTCCGGGGAGCTGTTTTTT. Encoded protein: CASSRTGSSGELFF.